This is a list of T cell receptor beta chains from one sample in a study of blood T cell repertoires in COVID-19. The assay was immunoSEQ multiplex PCR, and TCRdb's table has in-frame clones only and misses some. The repertoire holds 150,000 to 200,000 clones, with approximately 87% as singletons. Source material: peripheral blood. The receptors were sampled from a woman in her 70s with COVID-19, enrolled during active disease. Both conserved end residues are part of each CDR3. Fields, in order: D gene, clone size, V gene, J gene, CDR3 protein, CDR3 DNA. A D gene is named only where the DNA matches it firmly. Rows give clone size only sometimes, using once, few, many, or a class for an expanded clone.

>NA|NA|TRBV20-1|TRBJ1-1
CSAIGNTEAFF
TGCAGTGCTATCGGTAACACTGAAGCTTTCTTT
>NA|NA|TRBV5-8|TRBJ2-7
CASSLTREQYF
TGTGCCAGCAGCCTTACTCGCGAGCAGTACTTC
>TRBD1|NA|TRBV28|TRBJ1-5
CASSTGQGDQPQHF
TGTGCCAGCAGTACCGGACAGGGCGACCAGCCCCAGCATTTT
>NA|NA|TRBV27|TRBJ1-1
CASSLRGQNTEAFF
TGTGCCAGCAGTTTGAGAGGACAGAACACTGAAGCTTTCTTT
>NA|NA|TRBV5-4|TRBJ1-5
CASSPDIGNQPQHF
TGTGCCAGCAGCCCAGACATCGGCAATCAGCCCCAGCATTTT
>TRBD1|NA|TRBV2|TRBJ1-2
CASSERQGSYGYTF
TGTGCCAGCAGTGAAAGACAGGGCTCCTATGGCTACACCTTC
>TRBD2|NA|TRBV9|TRBJ2-7
CASSALGGDYEQYF
TGTGCCAGCAGCGCCCTGGGGGGGGACTACGAGCAGTACTTC
>TRBD1|once|TRBV5-4|TRBJ1-4
CASSTGQFATNEKLFF
TGTGCCAGCAGCACGGGACAGTTTGCAACTAATGAAAAACTGTTTTTT
>TRBD2|NA|TRBV7-9|TRBJ2-2
CASSPRGSGGAGYTGELFF
TGTGCCAGCAGCCCCCGGGGTAGCGGGGGGGCCGGATACACCGGGGAGCTGTTTTTT
>TRBD1|once|TRBV9|TRBJ1-5
CASSAGDRGISFNQPQHF
TGTGCCAGCAGCGCGGGGGACAGGGGGATATCATTCAATCAGCCCCAGCATTTT
>NA|few|TRBV5-4|TRBJ1-2
CASSLTQRDGYTF
TGTGCCAGCAGCTTGACTCAACGGGATGGCTACACCTTC
>NA|NA|TRBV28|TRBJ1-5
CASSLRRDYSNQPQHF
TGTGCCAGCAGTTTGCGGAGAGACTATAGCAATCAGCCCCAGCATTTT
>NA|NA|TRBV5-1|TRBJ2-2
CASSITGSNTGELFF
TGCGCCAGCAGCATAACAGGTTCGAACACCGGGGAGCTGTTTTTT